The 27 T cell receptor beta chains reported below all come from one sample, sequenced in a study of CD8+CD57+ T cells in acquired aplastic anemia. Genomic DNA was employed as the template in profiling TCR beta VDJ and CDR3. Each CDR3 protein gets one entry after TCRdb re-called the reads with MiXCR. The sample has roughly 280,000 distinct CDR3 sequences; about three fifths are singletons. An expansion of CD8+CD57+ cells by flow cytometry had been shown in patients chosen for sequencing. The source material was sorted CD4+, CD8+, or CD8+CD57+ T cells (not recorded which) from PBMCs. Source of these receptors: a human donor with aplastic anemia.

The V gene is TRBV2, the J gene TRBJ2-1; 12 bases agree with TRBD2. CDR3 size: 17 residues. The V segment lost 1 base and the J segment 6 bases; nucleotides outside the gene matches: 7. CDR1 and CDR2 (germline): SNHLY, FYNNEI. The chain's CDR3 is CASSEGASGGDLNEQFF. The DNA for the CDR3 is TGTGCCAGCAGTGAAGGTGCTAGCGGGGGGGATCTCAATGAGCAGTTCTTC.

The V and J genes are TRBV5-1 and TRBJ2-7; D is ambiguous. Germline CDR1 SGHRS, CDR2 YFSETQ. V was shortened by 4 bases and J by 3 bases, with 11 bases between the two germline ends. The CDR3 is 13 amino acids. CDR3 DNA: TGCGCCAGCAGCATTGGGGAAGGCTACGAGCAGTACTTC. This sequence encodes CASSIGEGYEQYF.

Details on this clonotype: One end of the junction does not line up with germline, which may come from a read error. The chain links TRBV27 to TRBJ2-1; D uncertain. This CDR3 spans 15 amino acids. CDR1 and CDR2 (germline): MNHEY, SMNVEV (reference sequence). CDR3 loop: CASSVGFSSYDEQFF. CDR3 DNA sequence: TGTGCCAGCAGTGTAGGGTTTAGCTCCTACGATGAGCAGTTCTTC.

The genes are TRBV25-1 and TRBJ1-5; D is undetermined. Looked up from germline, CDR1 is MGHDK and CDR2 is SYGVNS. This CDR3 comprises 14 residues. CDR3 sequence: CARDLRNSNQPQHF. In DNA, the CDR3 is TGTGCTAGAGATCTCCGGAATAGCAATCAGCCCCAGCATTTT.

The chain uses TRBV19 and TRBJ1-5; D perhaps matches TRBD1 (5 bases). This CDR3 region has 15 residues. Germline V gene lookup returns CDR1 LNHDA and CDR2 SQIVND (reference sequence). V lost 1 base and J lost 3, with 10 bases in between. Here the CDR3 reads CASSIVGGANQPQHF. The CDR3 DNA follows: TGTGCCAGTAGTATAGTTGGAGGGGCCAATCAGCCCCAGCATTTT.

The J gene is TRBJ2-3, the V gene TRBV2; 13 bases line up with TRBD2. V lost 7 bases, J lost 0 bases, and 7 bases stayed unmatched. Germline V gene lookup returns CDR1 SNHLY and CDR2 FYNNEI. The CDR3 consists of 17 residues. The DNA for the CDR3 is TGTGCCAGCATCGGTACTAGCGGGGGGGATAGCACAGATACGCAGTATTTT. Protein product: CASIGTSGGDSTDTQYF.

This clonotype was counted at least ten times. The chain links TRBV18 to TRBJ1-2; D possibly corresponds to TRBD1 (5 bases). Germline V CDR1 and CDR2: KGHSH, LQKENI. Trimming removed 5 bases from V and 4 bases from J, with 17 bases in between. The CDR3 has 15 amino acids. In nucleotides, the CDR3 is TGTGCCAGCTCATCACAGGTGCAGGGTGCCTATGGCTACACCTTC. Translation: CASSSQVQGAYGYTF.

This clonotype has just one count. This CDR3 is CASSFNGGSYVLTF. The CDR3 bases are TGTGCCAGCAGCTTCAACGGGGGGTCTTACGTCCTGACTTTC. The chain couples TRBV5-5 to TRBJ2-6; TRBD2 agrees at 7 bases. CDR1 is SGHKS, CDR2 YYEKEE, per germline (reference sequence). V gave up 2 bases and J gave up 11 bases; unmatched junction bases: 7. This CDR3 contains 14 residues. Together with reference TRBV5-5 and TRBJ2-6, the CDR3 gives the full variable domain: DAGVTQSPTHLIKTRGQQVTLRCSPISGHKSVSWYQQVLGQGPQFIFQYYEKEERGRGNFPDRFSARQFPNYSSELNVNALLLGDSALYLCASSFNGGSYVLTFGAGSRLTVL.

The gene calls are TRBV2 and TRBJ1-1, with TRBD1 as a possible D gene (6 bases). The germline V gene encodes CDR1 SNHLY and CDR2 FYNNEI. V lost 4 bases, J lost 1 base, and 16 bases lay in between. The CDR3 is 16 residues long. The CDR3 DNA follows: TGTGCCAGCAGTGTCTGGCAGGGGAACTGGAACACTGAAGCTTTCTTT. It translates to CASSVWQGNWNTEAFF.

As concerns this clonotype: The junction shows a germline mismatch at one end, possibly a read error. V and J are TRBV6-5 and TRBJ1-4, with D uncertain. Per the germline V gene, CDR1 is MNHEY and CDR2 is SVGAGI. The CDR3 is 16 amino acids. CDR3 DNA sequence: TGTGCCAGCAGCTACTCGTACAGATCAGCTAATGAAAAACTGTTTTTT. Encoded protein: CASSYSYRSANEKLFF.

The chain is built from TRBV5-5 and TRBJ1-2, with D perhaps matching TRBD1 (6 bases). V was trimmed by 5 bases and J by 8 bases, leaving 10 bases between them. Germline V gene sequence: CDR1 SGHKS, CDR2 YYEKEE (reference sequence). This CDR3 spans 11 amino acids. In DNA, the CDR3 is TGTGCCAGCAGTTACGGACAGGGCTACACCTTC. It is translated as CASSYGQGYTF.

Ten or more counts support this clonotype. The CDR3 DNA reads TGTGCCAGCAGTTCCGGCAGGGGAAGGGATACGCAGTATTTT. Translated, it gives CASSSGRGRDTQYF. The V call is TRBV12-3 or TRBV12-4, the J call TRBJ2-3; D perhaps matches TRBD1 (6 bases). The CDR3 contains 14 residues. V was pared by 4 bases and J by 6 bases, with 14 bases between.

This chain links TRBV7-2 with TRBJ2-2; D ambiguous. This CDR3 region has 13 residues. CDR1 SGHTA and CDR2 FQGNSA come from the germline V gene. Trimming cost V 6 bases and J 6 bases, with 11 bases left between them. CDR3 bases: TGTGCCAGCAGGGAAGGGTCCGCCGGGGAGCTGTTTTTT. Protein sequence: CASREGSAGELFF. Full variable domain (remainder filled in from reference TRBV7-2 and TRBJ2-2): GAGVSQSPSNKVTEKGKDVELRCDPISGHTALYWYRQSLGQGLEFLIYFQGNSAPDKSGLPSDRFSAERTGGSVSTLTIQRTQQEDSAVYLCASREGSAGELFFGEGSRLTVL.

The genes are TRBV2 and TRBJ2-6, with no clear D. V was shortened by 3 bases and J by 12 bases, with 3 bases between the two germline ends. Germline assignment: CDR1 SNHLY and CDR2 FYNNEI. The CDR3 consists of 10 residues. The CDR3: CASSESVLTF. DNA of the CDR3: TGTGCCAGCAGTGAGTCCGTCCTGACTTTC. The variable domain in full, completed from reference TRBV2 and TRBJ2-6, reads EPEVTQTPSHQVTQMGQEVILRCVPISNHLYFYWYRQILGQKVEFLVSFYNNEISEKSEIFDDQFSVERPDGSNFTLKIRSTKLEDSAMYFCASSESVLTFGAGSRLTVL.

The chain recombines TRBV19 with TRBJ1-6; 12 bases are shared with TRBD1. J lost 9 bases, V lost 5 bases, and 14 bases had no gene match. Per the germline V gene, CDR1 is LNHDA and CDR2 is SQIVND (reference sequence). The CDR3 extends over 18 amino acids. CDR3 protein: CASSAPGQGASHGSPLHF. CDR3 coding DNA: TGTGCCAGTAGTGCTCCGGGACAGGGGGCCTCTCATGGTTCACCCCTCCACTTT.

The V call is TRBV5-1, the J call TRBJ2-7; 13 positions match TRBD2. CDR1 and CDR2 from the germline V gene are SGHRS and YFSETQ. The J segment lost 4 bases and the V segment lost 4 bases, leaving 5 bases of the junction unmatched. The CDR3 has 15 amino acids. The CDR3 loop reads CASSVTSGGEYEQYF. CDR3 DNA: TGCGCCAGCAGCGTTACTAGCGGGGGGGAGTACGAGCAGTACTTC.

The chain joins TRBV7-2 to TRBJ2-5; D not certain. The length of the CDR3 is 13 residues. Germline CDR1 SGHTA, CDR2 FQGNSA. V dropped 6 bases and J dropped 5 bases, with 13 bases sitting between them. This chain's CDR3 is CASRPPLGETQYF. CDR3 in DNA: TGTGCCAGCAGGCCCCCTCTAGGTGAGACCCAGTACTTC. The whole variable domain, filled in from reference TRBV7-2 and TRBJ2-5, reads GAGVSQSPSNKVTEKGKDVELRCDPISGHTALYWYRQSLGQGLEFLIYFQGNSAPDKSGLPSDRFSAERTGGSVSTLTIQRTQQEDSAVYLCASRPPLGETQYFGPGTRLLVL.

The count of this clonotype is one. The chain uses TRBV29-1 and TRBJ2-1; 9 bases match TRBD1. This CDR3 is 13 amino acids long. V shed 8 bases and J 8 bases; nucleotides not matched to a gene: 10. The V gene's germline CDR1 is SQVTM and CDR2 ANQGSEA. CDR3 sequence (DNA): TGCAGCTACGGACAGGGGATCTCCGATGAGCAGTTCTTC. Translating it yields CSYGQGISDEQFF.

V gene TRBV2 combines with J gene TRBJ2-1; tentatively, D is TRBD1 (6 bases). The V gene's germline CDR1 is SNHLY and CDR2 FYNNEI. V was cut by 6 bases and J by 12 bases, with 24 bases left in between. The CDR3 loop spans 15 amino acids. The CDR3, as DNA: TGTGCCAGCAGGGGGGCGGAATACCCAACAATGATGCAGTTCTTC. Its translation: CASRGAEYPTMMQFF. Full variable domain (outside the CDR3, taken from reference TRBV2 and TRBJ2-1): EPEVTQTPSHQVTQMGQEVILRCVPISNHLYFYWYRQILGQKVEFLVSFYNNEISEKSEIFDDQFSVERPDGSNFTLKIRSTKLEDSAMYFCASRGAEYPTMMQFFGPGTRLTVL.

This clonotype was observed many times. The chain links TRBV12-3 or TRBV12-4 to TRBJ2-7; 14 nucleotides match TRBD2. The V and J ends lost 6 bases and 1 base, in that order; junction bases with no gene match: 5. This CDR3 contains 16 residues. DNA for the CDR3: TGTGCCAGCAGATACGGACTAGCGGGAGGTTCCTACGAGCAGTACTTC. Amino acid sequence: CASRYGLAGGSYEQYF.

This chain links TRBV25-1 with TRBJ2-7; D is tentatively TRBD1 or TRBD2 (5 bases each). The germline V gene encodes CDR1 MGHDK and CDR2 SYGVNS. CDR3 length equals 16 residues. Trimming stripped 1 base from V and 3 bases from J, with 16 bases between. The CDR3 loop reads CASSESVAGTNYEQYF. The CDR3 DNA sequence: TGTGCCAGCAGTGAATCGGTCGCCGGGACGAACTACGAGCAGTACTTC.

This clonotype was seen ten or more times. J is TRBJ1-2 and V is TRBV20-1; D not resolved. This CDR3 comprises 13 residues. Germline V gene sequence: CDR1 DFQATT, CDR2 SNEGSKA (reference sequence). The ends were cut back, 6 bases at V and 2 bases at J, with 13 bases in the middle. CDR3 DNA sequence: TGCAGTGCCCAAGCACGGCAGAACTATGGCTACACCTTC. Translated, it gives CSAQARQNYGYTF.

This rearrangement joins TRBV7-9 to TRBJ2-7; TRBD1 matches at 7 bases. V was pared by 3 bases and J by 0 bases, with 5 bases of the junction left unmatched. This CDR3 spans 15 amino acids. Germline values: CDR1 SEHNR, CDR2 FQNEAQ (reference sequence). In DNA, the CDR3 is TGTGCCAGCAGCTTGGGACAGAGTAGCTCCTACGAGCAGTACTTC. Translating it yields CASSLGQSSSYEQYF.

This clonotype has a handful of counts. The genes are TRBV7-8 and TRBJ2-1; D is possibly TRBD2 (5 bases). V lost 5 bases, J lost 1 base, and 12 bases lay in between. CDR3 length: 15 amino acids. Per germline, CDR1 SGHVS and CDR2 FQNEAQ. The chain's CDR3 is CASSPTGLSYNEQFF. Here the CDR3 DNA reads TGTGCCAGCAGCCCCACGGGGTTGTCCTACAATGAGCAGTTCTTC.

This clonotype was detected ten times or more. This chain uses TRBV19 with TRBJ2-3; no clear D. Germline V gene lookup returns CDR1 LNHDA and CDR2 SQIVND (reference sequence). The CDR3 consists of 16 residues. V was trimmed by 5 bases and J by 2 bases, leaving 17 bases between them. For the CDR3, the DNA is TGTGCCAGTAGTGGTTTAGACGGGCGATCCACAGATACGCAGTATTTT. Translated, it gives CASSGLDGRSTDTQYF. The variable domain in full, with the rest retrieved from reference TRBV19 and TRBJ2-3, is DGGITQSPKYLFRKEGQNVTLSCEQNLNHDAMYWYRQDPGQGLRLIYYSQIVNDFQKGDIAEGYSVSREKKESFPLTVTSAQKNPTAFYLCASSGLDGRSTDTQYFGPGTRLTVL.

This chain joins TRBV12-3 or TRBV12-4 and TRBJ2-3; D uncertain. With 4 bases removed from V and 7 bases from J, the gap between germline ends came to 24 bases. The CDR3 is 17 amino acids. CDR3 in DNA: TGTGCCAGCAGTTCGAATCCCAGCCAGCGCCCCACGAATACGCAGTATTTT. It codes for CASSSNPSQRPTNTQYF.

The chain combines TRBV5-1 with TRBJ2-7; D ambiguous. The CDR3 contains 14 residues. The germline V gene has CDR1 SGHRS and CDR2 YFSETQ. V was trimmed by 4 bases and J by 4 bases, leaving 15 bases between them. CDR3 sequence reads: CASSEDVAQYEQYF. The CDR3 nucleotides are TGCGCCAGCAGCGAAGACGTCGCCCAGTACGAGCAGTACTTC.